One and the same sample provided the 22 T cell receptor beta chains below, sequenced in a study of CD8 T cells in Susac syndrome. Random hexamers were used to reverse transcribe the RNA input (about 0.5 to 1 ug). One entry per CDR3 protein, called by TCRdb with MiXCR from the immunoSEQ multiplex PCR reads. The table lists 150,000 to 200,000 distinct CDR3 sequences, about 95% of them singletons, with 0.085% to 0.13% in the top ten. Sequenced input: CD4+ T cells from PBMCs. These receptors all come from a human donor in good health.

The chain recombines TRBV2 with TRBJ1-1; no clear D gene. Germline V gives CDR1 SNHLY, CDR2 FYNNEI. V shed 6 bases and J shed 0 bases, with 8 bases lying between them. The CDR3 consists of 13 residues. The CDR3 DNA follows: TGTGCCAGCAGGATTTACATGAACACTGAAGCTTTCTTT. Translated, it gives CASRIYMNTEAFF.

The CDR3 DNA reads as TGCAGTGCTAGAGATCTCTCTACCTCCTACGAGCAGTACTTC. Translation gives CSARDLSTSYEQYF. The gene calls are TRBV20-1 and TRBJ2-7, with D unclear. Germline CDR1 DFQATT, CDR2 SNEGSKA (reference sequence). This CDR3 comprises 14 residues. V lost 0 bases and J 0 bases, leaving 9 bases between the germline ends.

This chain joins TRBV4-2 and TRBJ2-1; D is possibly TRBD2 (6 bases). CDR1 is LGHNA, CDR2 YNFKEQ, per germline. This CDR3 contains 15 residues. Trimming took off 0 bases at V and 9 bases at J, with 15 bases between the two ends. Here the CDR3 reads CASSQDGTGVREQFF. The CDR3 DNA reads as TGTGCCAGCAGCCAAGACGGGACGGGAGTCCGTGAGCAGTTCTTC.

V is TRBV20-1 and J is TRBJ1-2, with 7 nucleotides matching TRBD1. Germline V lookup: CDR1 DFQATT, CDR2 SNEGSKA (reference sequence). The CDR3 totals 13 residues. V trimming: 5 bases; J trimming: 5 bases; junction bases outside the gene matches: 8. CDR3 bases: TGCAGTGCTCCAGGACAGGAAGGATATGGCTACACCTTC. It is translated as CSAPGQEGYGYTF.

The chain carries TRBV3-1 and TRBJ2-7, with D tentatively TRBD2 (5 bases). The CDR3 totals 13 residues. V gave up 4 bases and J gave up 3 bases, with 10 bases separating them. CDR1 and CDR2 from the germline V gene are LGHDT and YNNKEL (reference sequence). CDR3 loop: CASSRPEGYEQYF. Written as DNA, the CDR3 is TGTGCCAGCAGCCGCCCAGAGGGCTACGAGCAGTACTTC.

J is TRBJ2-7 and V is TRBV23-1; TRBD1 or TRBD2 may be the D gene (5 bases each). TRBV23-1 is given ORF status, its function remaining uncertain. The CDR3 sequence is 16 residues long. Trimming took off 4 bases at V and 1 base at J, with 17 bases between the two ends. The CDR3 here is CASSRPPVRGSYEQYF. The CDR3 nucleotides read TGCGCCAGCAGTCGCCCCCCCGTGAGGGGTTCCTACGAGCAGTACTTC.

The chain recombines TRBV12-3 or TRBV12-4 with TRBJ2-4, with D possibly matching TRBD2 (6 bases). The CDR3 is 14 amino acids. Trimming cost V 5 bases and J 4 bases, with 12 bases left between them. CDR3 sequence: CASSRRGPKNIQYF. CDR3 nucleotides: TGTGCCAGCAGTAGGCGGGGACCAAAAAACATTCAGTACTTC.

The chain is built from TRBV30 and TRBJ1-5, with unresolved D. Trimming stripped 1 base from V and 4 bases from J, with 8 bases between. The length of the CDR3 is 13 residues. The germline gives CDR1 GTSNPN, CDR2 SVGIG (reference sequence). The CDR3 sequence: CAWSADLNQPQHF. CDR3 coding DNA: TGTGCCTGGAGTGCTGACCTAAATCAGCCCCAGCATTTT.

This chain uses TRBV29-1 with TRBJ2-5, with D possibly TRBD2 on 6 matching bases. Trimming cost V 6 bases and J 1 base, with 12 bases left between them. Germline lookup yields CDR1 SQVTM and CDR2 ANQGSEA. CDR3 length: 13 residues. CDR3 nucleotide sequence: TGCAGCGTGGGCCCTAGCGCCCAAGAGACCCAGTACTTC. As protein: CSVGPSAQETQYF.

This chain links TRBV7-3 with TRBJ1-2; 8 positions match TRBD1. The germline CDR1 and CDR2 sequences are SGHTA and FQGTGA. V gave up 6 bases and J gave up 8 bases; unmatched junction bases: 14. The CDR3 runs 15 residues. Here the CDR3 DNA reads TGTGCCAGCAGTTCAGCCCCAGGGGGCCTTAGGGGCTACACCTTC. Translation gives CASSSAPGGLRGYTF.

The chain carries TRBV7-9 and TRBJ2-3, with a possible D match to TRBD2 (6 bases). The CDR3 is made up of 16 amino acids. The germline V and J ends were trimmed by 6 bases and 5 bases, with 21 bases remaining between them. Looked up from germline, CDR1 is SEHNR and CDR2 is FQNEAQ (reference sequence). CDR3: CASRPRGSSPRDTQYF. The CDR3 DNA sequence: TGTGCCAGCAGACCACGGGGGAGCTCCCCACGAGATACGCAGTATTTT.

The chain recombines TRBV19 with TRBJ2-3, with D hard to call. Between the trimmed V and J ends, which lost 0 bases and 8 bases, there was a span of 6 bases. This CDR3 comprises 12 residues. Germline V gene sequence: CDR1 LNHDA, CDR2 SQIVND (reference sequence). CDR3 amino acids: CASSIDDFTQYF. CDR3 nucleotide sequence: TGTGCCAGTAGTATAGACGACTTTACGCAGTATTTT.

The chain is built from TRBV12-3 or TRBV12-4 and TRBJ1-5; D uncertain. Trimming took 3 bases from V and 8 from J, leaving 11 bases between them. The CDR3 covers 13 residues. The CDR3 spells CASSFGVQEPQHF. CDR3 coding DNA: TGTGCCAGCAGTTTTGGGGTCCAGGAGCCCCAGCATTTT.

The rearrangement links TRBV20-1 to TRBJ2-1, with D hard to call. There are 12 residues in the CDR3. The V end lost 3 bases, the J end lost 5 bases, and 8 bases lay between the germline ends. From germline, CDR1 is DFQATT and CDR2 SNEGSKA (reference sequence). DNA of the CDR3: TGCAGTGCTAGCCCCCAGAACAATGAGCAGTTCTTC. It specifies CSASPQNNEQFF.

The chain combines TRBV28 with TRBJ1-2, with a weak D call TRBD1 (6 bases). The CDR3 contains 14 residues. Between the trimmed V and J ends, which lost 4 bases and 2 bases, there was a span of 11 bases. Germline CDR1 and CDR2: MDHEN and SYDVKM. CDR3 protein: CASSSDSRNYGYTF. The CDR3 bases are TGTGCCAGCAGTTCGGACAGCCGCAACTATGGCTACACCTTC.

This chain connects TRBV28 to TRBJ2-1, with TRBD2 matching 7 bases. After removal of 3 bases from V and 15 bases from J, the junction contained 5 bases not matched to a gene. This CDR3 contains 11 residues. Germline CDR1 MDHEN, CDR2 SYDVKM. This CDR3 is CASSFAGDWFF. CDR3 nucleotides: TGTGCCAGCAGTTTTGCGGGGGACTGGTTCTTC.

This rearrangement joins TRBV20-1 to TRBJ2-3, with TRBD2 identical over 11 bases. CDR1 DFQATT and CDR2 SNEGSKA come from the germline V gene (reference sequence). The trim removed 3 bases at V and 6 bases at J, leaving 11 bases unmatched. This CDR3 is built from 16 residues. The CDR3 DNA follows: TGCAGTGCTAGCCCCCGACTAGCGGGGCTACGGGATACGCAGTATTTT. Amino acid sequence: CSASPRLAGLRDTQYF.

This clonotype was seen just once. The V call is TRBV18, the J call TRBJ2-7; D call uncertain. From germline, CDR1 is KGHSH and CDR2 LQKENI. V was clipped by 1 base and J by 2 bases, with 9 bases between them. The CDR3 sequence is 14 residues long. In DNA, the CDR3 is TGTGCCAGCTCACCACAGAGGCCCGCCTACGAGCAGTACTTC. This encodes CASSPQRPAYEQYF.

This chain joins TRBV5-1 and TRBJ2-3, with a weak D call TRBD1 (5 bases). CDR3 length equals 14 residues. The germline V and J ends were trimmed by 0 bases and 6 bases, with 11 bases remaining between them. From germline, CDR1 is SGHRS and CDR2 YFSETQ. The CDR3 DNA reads TGCGCCAGCAGCTTGGACCAGAAGGGGGATACGCAGTATTTT. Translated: CASSLDQKGDTQYF. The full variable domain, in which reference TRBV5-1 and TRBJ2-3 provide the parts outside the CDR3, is KAGVTQTPRYLIKTRGQQVTLSCSPISGHRSVSWYQQTPGQGLQFLFEYFSETQRNKGNFPGRFSGRQFSNSRSEMNVSTLELGDSALYLCASSLDQKGDTQYFGPGTRLTVL.

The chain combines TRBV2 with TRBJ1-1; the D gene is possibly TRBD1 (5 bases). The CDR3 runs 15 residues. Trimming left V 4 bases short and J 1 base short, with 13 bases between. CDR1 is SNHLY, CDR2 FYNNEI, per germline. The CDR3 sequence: CASSGSRTPNTEAFF. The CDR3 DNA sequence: TGTGCCAGCAGTGGATCAAGGACACCGAACACTGAAGCTTTCTTT.

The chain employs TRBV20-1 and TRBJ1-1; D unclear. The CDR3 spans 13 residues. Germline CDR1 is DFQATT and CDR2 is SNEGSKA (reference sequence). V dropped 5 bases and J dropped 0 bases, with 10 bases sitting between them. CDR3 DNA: TGCAGTGCTGCCAGCTTATTGAACACTGAAGCTTTCTTT. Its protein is CSAASLLNTEAFF.

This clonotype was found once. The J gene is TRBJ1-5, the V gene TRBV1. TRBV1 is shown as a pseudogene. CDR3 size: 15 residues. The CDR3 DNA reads TGCACCAGCAGCTCGAAGACAGGTCCCTATCAGCCCCAGCATTTT. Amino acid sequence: CTSSSKTGPYQPQHF.